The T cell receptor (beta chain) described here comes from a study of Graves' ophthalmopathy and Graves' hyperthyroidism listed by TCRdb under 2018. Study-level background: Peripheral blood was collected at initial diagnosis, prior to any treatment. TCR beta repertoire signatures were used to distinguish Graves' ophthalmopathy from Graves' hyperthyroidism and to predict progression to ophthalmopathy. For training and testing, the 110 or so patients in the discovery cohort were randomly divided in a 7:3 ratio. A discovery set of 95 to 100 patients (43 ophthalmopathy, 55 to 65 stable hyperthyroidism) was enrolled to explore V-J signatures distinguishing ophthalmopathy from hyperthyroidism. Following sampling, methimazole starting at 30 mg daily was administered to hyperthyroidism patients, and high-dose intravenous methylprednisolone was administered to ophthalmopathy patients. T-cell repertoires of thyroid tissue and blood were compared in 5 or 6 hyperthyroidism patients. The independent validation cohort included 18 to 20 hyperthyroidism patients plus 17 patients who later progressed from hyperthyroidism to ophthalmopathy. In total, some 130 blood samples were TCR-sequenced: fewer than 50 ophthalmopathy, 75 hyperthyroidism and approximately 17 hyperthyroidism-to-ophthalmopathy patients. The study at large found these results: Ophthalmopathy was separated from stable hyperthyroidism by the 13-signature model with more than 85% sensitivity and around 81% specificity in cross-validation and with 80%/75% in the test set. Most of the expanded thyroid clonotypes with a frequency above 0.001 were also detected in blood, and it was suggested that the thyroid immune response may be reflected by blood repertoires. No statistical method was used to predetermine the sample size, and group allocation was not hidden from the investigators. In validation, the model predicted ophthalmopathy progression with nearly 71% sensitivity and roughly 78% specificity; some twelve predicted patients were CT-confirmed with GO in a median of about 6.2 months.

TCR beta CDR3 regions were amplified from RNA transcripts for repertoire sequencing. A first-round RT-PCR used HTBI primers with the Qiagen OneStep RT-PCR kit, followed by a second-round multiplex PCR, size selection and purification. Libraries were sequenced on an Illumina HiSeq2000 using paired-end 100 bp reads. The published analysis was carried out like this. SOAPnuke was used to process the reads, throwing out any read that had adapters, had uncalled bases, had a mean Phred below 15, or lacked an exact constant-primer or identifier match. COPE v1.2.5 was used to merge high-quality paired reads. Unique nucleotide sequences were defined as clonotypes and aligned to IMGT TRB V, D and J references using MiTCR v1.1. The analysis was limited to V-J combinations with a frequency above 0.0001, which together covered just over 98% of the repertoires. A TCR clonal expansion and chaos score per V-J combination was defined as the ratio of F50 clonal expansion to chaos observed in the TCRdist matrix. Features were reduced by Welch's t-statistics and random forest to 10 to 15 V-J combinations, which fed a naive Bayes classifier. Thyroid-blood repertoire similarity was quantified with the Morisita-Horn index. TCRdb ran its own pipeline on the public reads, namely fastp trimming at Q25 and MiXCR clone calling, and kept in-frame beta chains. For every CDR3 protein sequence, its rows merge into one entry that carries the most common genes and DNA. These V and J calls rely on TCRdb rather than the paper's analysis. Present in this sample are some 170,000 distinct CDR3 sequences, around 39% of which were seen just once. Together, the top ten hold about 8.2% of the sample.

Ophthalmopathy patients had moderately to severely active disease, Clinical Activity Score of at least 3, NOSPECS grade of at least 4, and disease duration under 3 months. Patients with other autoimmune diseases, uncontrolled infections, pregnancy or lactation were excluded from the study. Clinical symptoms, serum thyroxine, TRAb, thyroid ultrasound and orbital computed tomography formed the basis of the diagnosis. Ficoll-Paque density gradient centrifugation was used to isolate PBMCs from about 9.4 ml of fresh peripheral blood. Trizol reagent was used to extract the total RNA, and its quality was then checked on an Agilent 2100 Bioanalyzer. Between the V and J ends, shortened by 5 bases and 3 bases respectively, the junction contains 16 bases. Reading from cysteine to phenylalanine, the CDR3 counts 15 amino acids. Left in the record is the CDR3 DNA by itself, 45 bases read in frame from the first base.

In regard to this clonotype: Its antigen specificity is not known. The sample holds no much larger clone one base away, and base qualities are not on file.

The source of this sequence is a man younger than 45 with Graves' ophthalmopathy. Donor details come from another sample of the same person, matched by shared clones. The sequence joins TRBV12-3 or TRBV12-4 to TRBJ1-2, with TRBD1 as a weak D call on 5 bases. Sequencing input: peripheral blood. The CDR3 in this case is CASSHGTLFYYGYTF. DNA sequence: TGTGCCAGCAGTCACGGGACCCTTTTCTACTATGGCTACACCTTC.